The clone carrying this TCR beta chain was picked up many times. The antigen is undetermined. These data originate in a study of T cells in Graves' hyperthyroidism and ophthalmopathy. Study context: Peripheral blood was collected at initial diagnosis, before any treatment.

Authors of the study amplified TCR beta CDR3 regions from RNA transcripts. With the HTBI primer set, the TCR CDR3 went through a first round of RT-PCR. TCRdb independently ran MiXCR on the multiplex PCR reads; one entry per CDR3 protein. This table has approximately 600,000 distinct CDR3 sequences, roughly 15% appearing once. Study-wide findings and caveats: Separation of ophthalmopathy from stable hyperthyroidism was achieved by a 13 V-J model.

Per germline, CDR1 KGHDR and CDR2 SFDVKD. V was clipped by 6 bases and J by 4 bases; unmatched bases: 7. The CDR3 totals 15 residues. This clonotype originated in a woman aged 40 to 50 with Graves' ophthalmopathy. Sequenced: blood. The chain combines TRBV24-1 with TRBJ2-3; 9 positions match TRBD1. The CDR3 DNA sequence: TGTGCCACCAGTCCCCGGGGACAGGGTGCAGATACGCAGTATTTT. Its protein product is CATSPRGQGADTQYF.